The subject of this entry is one TCR beta chain. Method: immunoSEQ multiplex PCR; TCRdb's copy keeps in-frame clones and lacks some. The data show 150,000 or so clones, approximately 88% seen once. The record originates from a study of blood T cell repertoires in COVID-19. Study-level information: Sites in the United States, Italy and Spain provided acute and convalescent COVID-19 samples.

Germline trimming cut 2 bases from V and 7 bases from J; bases unmatched to any gene: 8. This CDR3 region has 17 residues. Germline V lookup: CDR1 LGHNA, CDR2 YSLEER. Participants came from about 23 US areas, aged about 18 to 100 years. The rearrangement uses TRBV4-3 and TRBJ2-1; TRBD2 agrees at 13 bases. The sequenced sample was PBMCs or T cells enriched from blood (not recorded which). This TCR was recovered from a man between 65 and 85 years old who had been exposed to COVID-19. The CDR3 bases are TGCGCCAGCAGCCAACTGACTAGCGGGGGGCCGGGAAATGAGCAGTTCTTC. Amino acids: CASSQLTSGGPGNEQFF.